This TCR delta chain stems from a study of γδ T cells in repeated Plasmodium falciparum infection. TCRdb re-called the multiplex PCR reads with CATT. The sample lists 70,000 to 95,000 delta-chain clones; 1.4% were seen once. To note about this clone: The translation of this DNA and the TCRdb protein of a much larger clone differ at residue 11, probably owing to a read error; the protein shown here is translated from the DNA.

Vgamma9/Vdelta2+ and Vdelta2-negative gammadelta T cells were flow-sorted from PBMC for bulk sequencing. The CDR3 covers 18 residues. From germline, CDR1 is GEAIGNYY and CDR2 EKD. The gene calls are TRDV2 and TRDJ3; 11 nucleotides match TRDD3. TCRdb carries no J gene annotation; the J gene was assigned here by matching the DNA with germline. The clonotype was recovered from a pool of human donors (malaria-infected and uninfected, not separated). Material for sequencing was gamma-delta T cells from blood. CDR3 bases: TGTGCCTGTGATGTACTGGGGGATAGCTCCCGGGACACCCGACAGATGTTTTTC. Amino acids: CACDVLGDSSRDTRQMFF.